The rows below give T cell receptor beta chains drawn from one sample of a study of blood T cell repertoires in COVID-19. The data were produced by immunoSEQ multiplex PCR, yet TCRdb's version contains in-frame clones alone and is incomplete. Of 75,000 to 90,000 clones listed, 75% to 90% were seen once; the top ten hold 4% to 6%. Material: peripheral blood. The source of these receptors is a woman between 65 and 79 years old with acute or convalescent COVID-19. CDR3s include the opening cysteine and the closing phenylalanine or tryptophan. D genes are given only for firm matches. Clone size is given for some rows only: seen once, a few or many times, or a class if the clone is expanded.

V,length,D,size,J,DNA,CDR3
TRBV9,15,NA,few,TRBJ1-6,TGTGCCAGCAGCGTAGAAGACAGCCCCCTCTTACCCCTCCACTTT,CASSVEDSPLLPLHF
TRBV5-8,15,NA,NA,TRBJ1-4,TGTGCCAGCAGCTTCGTTACACTACCCAATGAAAAACTGTTTTTT,CASSFVTLPNEKLFF
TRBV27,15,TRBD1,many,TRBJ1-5,TGTGCCAGCCGATTCACAGGGGGCTATGGTCAGCCCCAGCATTTT,CASRFTGGYGQPQHF
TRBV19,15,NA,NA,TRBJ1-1,TGTGCCAGTAGTCGCCAGGGTAGGGAGAACACTGAAGCTTTCTTT,CASSRQGRENTEAFF
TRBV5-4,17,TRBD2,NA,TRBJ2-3,TGTGCCAGCAGCCGCATCGGACTAGCGGGCAGCACAGATACGCAGTATTTT,CASSRIGLAGSTDTQYF
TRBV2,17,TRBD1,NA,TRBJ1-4,TGTGCCAGCAGTTACCCCCTTCGAGGGGGCGCTTTTGAAAAACTGTTTTTT,CASSYPLRGGAFEKLFF
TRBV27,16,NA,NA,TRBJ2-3,TGTGCCAGCAGTTTATCCGCCGACAAATCAAGGGAGTCGCAGTATTTT,CASSLSADKSRESQYF
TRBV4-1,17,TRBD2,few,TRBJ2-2,TGCGCCAGCAGCCAAGACCCTAGCGGGGGGAGCACCGGGGAGCTGTTTTTT,CASSQDPSGGSTGELFF
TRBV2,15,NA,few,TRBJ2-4,TGTGCCAGCAGGGGGAGGTCAGTTGGCAAAAACATTCAGTACTTC,CASRGRSVGKNIQYF
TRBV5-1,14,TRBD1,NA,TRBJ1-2,TGCGCCAGCAGCTTGGGCAGGGGGGACTATGGCTACACCTTC,CASSLGRGDYGYTF
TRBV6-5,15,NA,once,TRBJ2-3,TGTGCCACCCGCGGCCAAGCGGGCTACACAGATACGCAGTATTTT,CATRGQAGYTDTQYF
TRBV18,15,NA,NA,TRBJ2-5,TGTGCCAGCTCACCCCCTCGGTCGGGACAAGAGACCCAGTACTTC,CASSPPRSGQETQYF
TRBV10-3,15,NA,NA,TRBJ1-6,TGTGCCATCAGTGAGGAAGAGGGATGGAATTCACCCCTCCACTTT,CAISEEEGWNSPLHF
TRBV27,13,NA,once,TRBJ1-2,TGTGCCAGCAGCGCTCGGGTCGGCTATGGCTACACCTTC,CASSARVGYGYTF
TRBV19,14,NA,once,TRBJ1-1,TGTGCCAGTAGTTTCCGGACAGAGAACACTGAAGCTTTCTTT,CASSFRTENTEAFF
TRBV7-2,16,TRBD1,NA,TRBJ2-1,TGTGCCAGCAGCTTTTTGGGGACAGGGAACTACAATGAGCAGTTCTTC,CASSFLGTGNYNEQFF
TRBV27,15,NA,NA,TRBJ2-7,TGTGCCAGCAGTTTACGAGGGCGCCTGAGCTACGAGCAGTACTTC,CASSLRGRLSYEQYF
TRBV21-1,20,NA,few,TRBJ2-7,TGTGCCAGCAGCAAAGGAGGTGGTAGGGGGACAGCTGGAGGACCCTACGAGCAGTACTTC,CASSKGGGRGTAGGPYEQYF
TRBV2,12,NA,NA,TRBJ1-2,TGTGCCAGCAGTGACTCAGGGCCTGGCTACACCTTC,CASSDSGPGYTF
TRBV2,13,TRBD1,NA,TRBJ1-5,TGTGCCAGCAGCCAGACAGGGAATCAGCCCCAGCATTTT,CASSQTGNQPQHF
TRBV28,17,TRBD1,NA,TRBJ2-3,TGTGCCAGCAGCCCCTACCGGACAGGGGTCGTGGCAGATACGCAGTATTTT,CASSPYRTGVVADTQYF
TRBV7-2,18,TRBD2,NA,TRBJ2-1,TGTGCCAGCAGCCCGCGCCGACTAGCGCCCGGGTCCTACAATGAGCAGTTCTTC,CASSPRRLAPGSYNEQFF
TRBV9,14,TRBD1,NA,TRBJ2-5,TGTGCCAGCAGCGTAAGGGGGCTCCAGGAGACCCAGTACTTC,CASSVRGLQETQYF
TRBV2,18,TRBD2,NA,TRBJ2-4,TGTGCCAGCAGTGCCGGGACTAGCGGGGGCCGGGCCAAAAACATTCAGTACTTC,CASSAGTSGGRAKNIQYF
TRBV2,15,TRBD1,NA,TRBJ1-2,TGTGCCAGCAGTGAATCCCAGACAGGGGTGTTTGGCTACACCTTC,CASSESQTGVFGYTF
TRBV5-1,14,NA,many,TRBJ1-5,TGCGCCAGCAGATCCGACCTATCGGGTCAGCCCCAGCATTTT,CASRSDLSGQPQHF
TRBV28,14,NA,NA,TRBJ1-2,TGTGCCAGCAGTTCGGGTGGAGGGACCGATGGCTACACCTTC,CASSSGGGTDGYTF
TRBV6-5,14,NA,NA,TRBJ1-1,TGTGCCAGCAGTTACGCAGGGAGGGTTACTGAAGCTTTCTTT,CASSYAGRVTEAFF
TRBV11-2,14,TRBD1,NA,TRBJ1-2,TGTGCCAGCAGCTTACAGGGGGCAAACTATGGCTACACCTTC,CASSLQGANYGYTF
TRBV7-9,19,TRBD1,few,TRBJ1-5,TGTGCCAGCAGCTTAGTAGGGACAGGAGTCGAGAGGCGCAATCAGCCCCAGCATTTT,CASSLVGTGVERRNQPQHF
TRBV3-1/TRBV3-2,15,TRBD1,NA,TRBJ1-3,TGTGCCAGCAGCCCCTGGGACAGCTCTGGAAACACCATATATTTT,CASSPWDSSGNTIYF
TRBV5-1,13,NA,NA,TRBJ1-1,TGCGCCAGCAGCTTTACAGATGACACTGAAGCTTTCTTT,CASSFTDDTEAFF
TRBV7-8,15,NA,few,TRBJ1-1,TGTGCCAGCAGCTTAGGTGCGGGGGAGGGCACTGAAGCTTTCTTT,CASSLGAGEGTEAFF
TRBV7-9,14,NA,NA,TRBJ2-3,TGTGCCAGCACGACTGGCCAGGGCGCAGATACGCAGTATTTT,CASTTGQGADTQYF
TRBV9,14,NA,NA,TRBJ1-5,TGTGCCAGCAGCGTAGGACAGGACGATCAGCCCCAGCATTTT,CASSVGQDDQPQHF
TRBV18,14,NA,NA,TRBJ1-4,TGTGCCAGCTCACCGGCGGGTGCTAATGAAAAACTGTTTTTT,CASSPAGANEKLFF
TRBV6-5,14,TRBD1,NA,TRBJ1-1,TGTGCCAGCCTCCCGACAGGGGGTCACGCTGAAGCTTTCTTT,CASLPTGGHAEAFF
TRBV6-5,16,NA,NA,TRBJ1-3,TGTGCCAGCAGTTCGCGTCGCAGGCCCTCTGGAAACACCATATATTTT,CASSSRRRPSGNTIYF
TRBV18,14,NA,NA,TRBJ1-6,TGTGCCAGCTCACCATCGACAGATAATTCACCCCTCCACTTT,CASSPSTDNSPLHF
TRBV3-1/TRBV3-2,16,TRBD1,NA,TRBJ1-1,TGTGCCAGCAGCCAATTTGCCGGGACAGGGCGAACTGAAGCTTTCTTT,CASSQFAGTGRTEAFF
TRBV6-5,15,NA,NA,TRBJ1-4,TGTGCCAGCAGAGGGACGCGGGGGGCTGGTGAAAAACTGTTTTTT,CASRGTRGAGEKLFF
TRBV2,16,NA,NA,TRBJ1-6,TGTGCCAGCAGTCCCGAGCCCAACTCCTATAATTCACCCCTCCACTTT,CASSPEPNSYNSPLHF
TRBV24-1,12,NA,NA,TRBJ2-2,TGTGCCACCAGTGCGGAGGGCGGGGAGCTGTTTTTT,CATSAEGGELFF
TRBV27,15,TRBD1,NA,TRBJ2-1,TGTGCCAGCAGTTTAGGGACAGGGGGATACAATGAGCAGTTCTTC,CASSLGTGGYNEQFF
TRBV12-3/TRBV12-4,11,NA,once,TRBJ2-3,TGTGCCAGCAGTTTCTCAGATACGCAGTATTTT,CASSFSDTQYF
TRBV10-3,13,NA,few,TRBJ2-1,TGTGCCATCTCACCGGGGGTAAACAATGAGCAGTTCTTC,CAISPGVNNEQFF
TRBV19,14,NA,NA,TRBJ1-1,TGTGCCAGTAGTATAGTCGAGGGTAACACTGAAGCTTTCTTT,CASSIVEGNTEAFF
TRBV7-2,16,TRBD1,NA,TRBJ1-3,TGTGCCAGCAGCTTATGGGACAGCACCTCTGGAAACACCATATATTTT,CASSLWDSTSGNTIYF
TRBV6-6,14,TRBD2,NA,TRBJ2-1,TGTGCCAGCAGTCCTGGACTAGCGTTGGTCTCTCGGTTCTTC,CASSPGLALVSRFF
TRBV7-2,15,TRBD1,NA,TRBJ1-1,TGTGCCAGCAGCGCGGGACAGGGGGCGGGCACTGAAGCTTTCTTT,CASSAGQGAGTEAFF
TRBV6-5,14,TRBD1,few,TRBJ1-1,TGTGCCACCCAGAGACAGGGAAGAGACACTGAAGCTTTCTTT,CATQRQGRDTEAFF
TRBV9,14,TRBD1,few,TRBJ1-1,TGTGCCAGCAGCGCGGGACAGGCTTACACTGAAGCTTTCTTT,CASSAGQAYTEAFF
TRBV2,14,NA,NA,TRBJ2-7,TGTGCCAGCAAGCCGCGTTTCTACTCCTACGAGCAGTACTTC,CASKPRFYSYEQYF
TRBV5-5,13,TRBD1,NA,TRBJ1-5,TGTGCCAGCAGTCTCAGGGGGAATCAGCCCCAGCATTTT,CASSLRGNQPQHF
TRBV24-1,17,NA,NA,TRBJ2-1,TGTGCCACCAGTGACAGACAGGGCCTGGGAGGCTACAATGAGCAGTTCTTC,CATSDRQGLGGYNEQFF